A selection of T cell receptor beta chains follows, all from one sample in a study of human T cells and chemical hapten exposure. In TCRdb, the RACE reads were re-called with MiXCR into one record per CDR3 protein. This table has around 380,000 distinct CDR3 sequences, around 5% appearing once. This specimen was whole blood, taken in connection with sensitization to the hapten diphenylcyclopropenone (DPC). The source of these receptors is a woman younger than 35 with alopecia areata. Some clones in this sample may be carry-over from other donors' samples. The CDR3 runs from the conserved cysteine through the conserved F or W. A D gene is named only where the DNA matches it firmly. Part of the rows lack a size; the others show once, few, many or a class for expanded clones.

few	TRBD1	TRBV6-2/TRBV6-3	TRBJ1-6	TGTGCCAGCAACCCTGACAGGGGCGGATCACCCCTCCACTTT	CASNPDRGGSPLHF
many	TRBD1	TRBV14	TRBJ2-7	TGTGCCAGCAGCCCAAGCCGGACAGGACCCTACGAGCAGTACTTC	CASSPSRTGPYEQYF
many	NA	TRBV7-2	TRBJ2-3	TGTGCCAGCAGCTCCAACCAGGATACGCAGTATTTT	CASSSNQDTQYF
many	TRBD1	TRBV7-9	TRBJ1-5	TGTGCCAGCAGCCATCATGGACAGGGGCCTCAGCCCCAGCATTTT	CASSHHGQGPQPQHF
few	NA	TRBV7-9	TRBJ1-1	TGTGCCAGCAGCTTTTATGTGAACACTGAAGCTTTCTTT	CASSFYVNTEAFF
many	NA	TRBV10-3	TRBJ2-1	TGTGCCATCAGTGAGTCTGAGAGGGCCCAGCAGTTCTTC	CAISESERAQQFF
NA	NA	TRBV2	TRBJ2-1	TGTGCCAGCACTTTCGAGAATATTGAGCAGTTCTTC	CASTFENIEQFF
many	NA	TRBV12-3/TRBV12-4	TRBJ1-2	TGTGCCAGCGCCCAGGACAACTATGGCTACACCTTC	CASAQDNYGYTF
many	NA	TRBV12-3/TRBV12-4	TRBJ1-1	TGTGCCAGCAGTTTACAGGGTCACACTGAAGCTTTCTTT	CASSLQGHTEAFF
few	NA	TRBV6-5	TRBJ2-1	TGTGCCAGCACCGGAGGGATAGGGGAAGGATATGAGCAGTTCTTC	CASTGGIGEGYEQFF
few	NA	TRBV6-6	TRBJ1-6	TGTGCCAGCAGTTACCTCGCTACCGTCAGGAATTCACCCCTCCACTTT	CASSYLATVRNSPLHF
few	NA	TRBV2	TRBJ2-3	TGTGCCAGCAGGGCCGCAGGGGCCGTGAATACGCAGTATTTT	CASRAAGAVNTQYF
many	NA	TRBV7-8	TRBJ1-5	TGTGCCAGCAGCTTAGGCGGGGCTCGGAGCAATCAGCCCCAGCATTTT	CASSLGGARSNQPQHF
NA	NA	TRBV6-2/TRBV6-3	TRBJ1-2	TGTGCCACCCAAGGACAGATCTATGGCTACACCTTC	CATQGQIYGYTF
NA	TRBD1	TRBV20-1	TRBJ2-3	TGCAGTGCTAGAGGGGACAGGGAATCAGATACGCAGTATTTT	CSARGDRESDTQYF
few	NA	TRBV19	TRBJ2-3	TGTGCCACCGCTGGACAACGAGGAGATACGCAGTATTTT	CATAGQRGDTQYF
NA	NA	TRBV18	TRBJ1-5	TGTGCCAGCTCAAATGGGCCGTCGGGCAGCAATCAGCCCCAGCATTTT	CASSNGPSGSNQPQHF
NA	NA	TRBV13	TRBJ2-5	TGTGCCAGCAGCCTTCGACTAGACGTTTCGGAGACCCAGTACTTC	CASSLRLDVSETQYF
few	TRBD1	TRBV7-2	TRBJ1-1	TGTGCCAGCAGCCGACAGGGGGGTGATGAAGCTTTCTTT	CASSRQGGDEAFF
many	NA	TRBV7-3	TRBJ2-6	TGTGCCAGCAGCTCCTCCTCTGGGGCCAACGTCCTGACTTTC	CASSSSSGANVLTF
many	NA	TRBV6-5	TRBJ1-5	TGTGCCAGCAGACGGACAGCGACGAATCAGCCCCAGCATTTT	CASRRTATNQPQHF
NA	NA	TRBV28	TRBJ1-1	TGTGCCAGCAGGCTGACGAGTCAGGGGAACACTGAAGCTTTCTTT	CASRLTSQGNTEAFF
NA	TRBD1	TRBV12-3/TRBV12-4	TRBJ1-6	TGTGCCAGCAGACACGGTGAAACAGGGGGCCGTAATTCACCCCTCCACTTT	CASRHGETGGRNSPLHF
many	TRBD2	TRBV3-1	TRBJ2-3	TGCGCCAGCAGCCAAGGGCTAGCGGCAGATACGCAGTATTTT	CASSQGLAADTQYF
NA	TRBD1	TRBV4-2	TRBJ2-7	TGTGCCAGCAGCCAAATACAGGGGGGCCTCTACGAGCAGTACTTC	CASSQIQGGLYEQYF
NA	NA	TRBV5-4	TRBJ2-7	TGTGCCAGCAGCCGGAACGACAGGCCACCCTACGAGCAGTACTTC	CASSRNDRPPYEQYF
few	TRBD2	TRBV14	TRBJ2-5	TGTGCCAGCAGCCAAGTTCTAGCGGGGTCTACGAACTTC	CASSQVLAGSTNF
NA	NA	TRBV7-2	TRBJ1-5	TGTGCCAGCAGCTTGGATCATCAGCCCCAGCATTTT	CASSLDHQPQHF
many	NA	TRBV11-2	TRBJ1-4	TGTGCCAGCAGCCTAGGACTGCTTGATGGTGAAAAACTGTTTTTT	CASSLGLLDGEKLFF
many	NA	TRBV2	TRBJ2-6	TGTGCCAGCATCCGGGACCTCCCTGGGGCCAACGTCCTGACTTTC	CASIRDLPGANVLTF
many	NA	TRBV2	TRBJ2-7	TGTGCCAGCAGCCCGGAGTACGAGCAGTACTTC	CASSPEYEQYF
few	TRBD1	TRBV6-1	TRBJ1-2	TGTGCCAGCAGTTCCACAGGGGGTCTGCACTATGGCTACACCTTC	CASSSTGGLHYGYTF
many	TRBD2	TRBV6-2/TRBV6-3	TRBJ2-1	TGTGCCAGCGGCTCAGCGGGGGGGCCGCGGAATGAGCAGTTCTTC	CASGSAGGPRNEQFF
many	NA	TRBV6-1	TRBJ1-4	TGTGCCAGCAGTGAAGGCCAGGGCGGCGAAAAACTGTTTTTT	CASSEGQGGEKLFF
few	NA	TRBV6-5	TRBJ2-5	TGTGCCAGCAGTCTCCAAGAGTACCAAGAGACCCAGTACTTC	CASSLQEYQETQYF
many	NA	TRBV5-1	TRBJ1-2	TGCGCCAGCAGCTTGGACAAGAACTATGGCTACACCTTC	CASSLDKNYGYTF
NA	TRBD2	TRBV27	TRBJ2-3	TGTGCCAGCAGTGTCAAACTAGCGGGGTCCCTTTTTGCAGATACGCAGTATTTT	CASSVKLAGSLFADTQYF
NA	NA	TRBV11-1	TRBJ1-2	TGTGCCAGCAGCTTGACAGACTTCTATGGCTACACCTTC	CASSLTDFYGYTF
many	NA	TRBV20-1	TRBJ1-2	TGCAGTGCGAAACAAGGGGATGGCTATGGCTACACCTTC	CSAKQGDGYGYTF
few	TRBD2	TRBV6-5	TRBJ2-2	TGTGCCAGCAGCCCGGAGCGGCCGGGACTAGACACCGGGGAGCTGTTTTTT	CASSPERPGLDTGELFF
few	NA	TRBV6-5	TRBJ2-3	TGTGCCAGCAGTTATGGGACCACTGGGGATACGCAGTATTTT	CASSYGTTGDTQYF
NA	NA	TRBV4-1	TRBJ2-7	TGCGCCAGCAGCCACACCGGGACGGAGTACGAGCAGTACTTC	CASSHTGTEYEQYF
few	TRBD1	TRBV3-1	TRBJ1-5	TGTGCCAGCAGCCGCGGGACAGGGGTACAGCCCCAGCATTTT	CASSRGTGVQPQHF
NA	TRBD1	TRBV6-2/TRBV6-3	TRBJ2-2	TGTGCCAGCGCATCGGGGACAGACACCGGGGAGCTGTTTTTT	CASASGTDTGELFF
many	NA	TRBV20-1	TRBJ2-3	TGCAGTGCTAGAGTGGCAGGCCCCGGAGATACGCAGTATTTT	CSARVAGPGDTQYF
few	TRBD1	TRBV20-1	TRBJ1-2	TGCAGTGCTAGAGCCCGGACAGGGGGGGACTATGGCTACACCTTC	CSARARTGGDYGYTF
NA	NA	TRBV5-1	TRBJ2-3	TGCGCCAGCAGCCCCCTCCAAGGGGCAGAGGATACGCAGTATTTT	CASSPLQGAEDTQYF
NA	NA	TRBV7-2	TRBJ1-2	TGTGCCAGCAGCTACAACTCAATAGCTAACTATGGCTACACCTTC	CASSYNSIANYGYTF
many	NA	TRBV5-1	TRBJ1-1	TGCGCCAGCAGCTTGTGGAGAGGAATGAACACTGAAGCTTTCTTT	CASSLWRGMNTEAFF
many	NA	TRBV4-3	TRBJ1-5	TGCGCCAGCAGCCAAGATCTAGATGGGGTAAGGCCCCAGCATTTT	CASSQDLDGVRPQHF
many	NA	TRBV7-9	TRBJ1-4	TGCGCCAGCAGCTTGTCCTCAACTAATGAAAAACTGTTTTTT	CASSLSSTNEKLFF
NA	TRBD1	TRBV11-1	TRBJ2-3	TGTGCCAGCAGCTCTTTAGTCCCAGGAGGGGACAGGGACGCCCCAGACCCCACAGATACGCAGTATTTT	CASSSLVPGGDRDAPDPTDTQYF
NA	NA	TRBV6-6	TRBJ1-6	TGTGCCAGCGGGGGGACACCCCTCCACTTT	CASGGTPLHF
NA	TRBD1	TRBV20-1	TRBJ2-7	TGCAGTGCTAGAAGCCGTCTCGGGACAGGGGGCTACGAGCAGTACTTC	CSARSRLGTGGYEQYF